The T cell receptor (beta chain) under discussion was sequenced for a study of blood T cell repertoires in COVID-19. In germline, CDR1 is KGHSH, CDR2 LQKENI. The CDR3 has 19 amino acids. J was trimmed by 3 bases and V by 5 bases; bases with no gene match: 11. Sequencing was performed with immunoSEQ multiplex PCR; in TCRdb, only in-frame clones are kept and a portion is missing. The sample lists more than 250,000 clones; just under 90% were seen once. The sequenced sample consisted of peripheral blood. This TCR was sampled from a woman aged 50 to 60 with COVID-19, enrolled during active disease. The rearrangement uses TRBV18 and TRBJ2-2; TRBD2 agrees at 14 bases. This CDR3 reads CASSGKAGTSGSYTGELFF. CDR3 sequence (DNA): TGTGCCAGCTCAGGCAAAGCCGGGACTAGCGGGAGTTACACCGGGGAGCTGTTTTTT.